Below, 19 T cell receptor beta chains from the same sample are listed, as sequenced in a study of blood T cell repertoires in COVID-19. Sequenced by immunoSEQ multiplex PCR; TCRdb stores in-frame clones only, minus some. Of about 400,000 clones listed, just under 90% are singletons. Sequences were obtained from PBMCs or T cells enriched from blood (not recorded which). The receptors were gathered from a woman between 50 and 59 years old who had recovered from COVID-19.

The chain joins TRBV7-9 to TRBJ1-1; TRBD1 agrees at 8 bases. The CDR3 runs 15 residues. Per the germline V gene, CDR1 is SEHNR and CDR2 is FQNEAQ (reference sequence). V lost 5 bases and J lost 0; bases outside the gene matches: 5. CDR3 DNA: TGTGCCAGCAGCACCGCGACAGGGGTGAACACTGAAGCTTTCTTT. As protein: CASSTATGVNTEAFF.

The V and J genes are TRBV7-8 and TRBJ1-2; D is perhaps TRBD1 (6 bases). Germline-derived CDR1 and CDR2 are SGHVS and FQNEAQ. The CDR3 totals 13 residues. The V gene lost 4 bases and the J gene lost 8 bases, with 14 bases spanning the gap. CDR3: CASSSTGPGGYTF. As DNA, the CDR3 is TGTGCCAGCAGCTCCACAGGGCCCGGAGGCTACACCTTC.

The gene calls are TRBV7-9 and TRBJ1-1; D might be TRBD1 (6 bases). Germline CDR1 is SEHNR and CDR2 is FQNEAQ (reference sequence). V gave up 3 bases and J gave up 5 bases, with 19 bases separating them. CDR3 length: 16 amino acids. The CDR3 DNA sequence: TGTGCCAGCAGCTTTCTGGGCGCAGGGGATTTAACTGAAGCTTTCTTT. This gives the protein CASSFLGAGDLTEAFF.

The chain is built from TRBV27 and TRBJ1-1; D may be TRBD1 (6 bases). Deletions cut 5 bases from V and 8 bases from J, with 15 bases between. This CDR3 has 13 amino acids. Germline CDR1 MNHEY, CDR2 SMNVEV (reference sequence). CDR3 residues: CASSATGFPEAFF. The CDR3 bases are TGTGCCAGCAGTGCCACAGGGTTTCCCGAAGCTTTCTTT.

The chain joins TRBV5-3 to TRBJ1-1; D unresolved. TRBV5-3 is recorded as an ORF, its role being uncertain. CDR3 length: 14 amino acids. Trimming took 4 bases from V and 1 from J, leaving 11 bases between them. CDR3 nucleotide sequence: TGTGCCAGAAGCGTAAAAATTCCGAACACTGAAGCTTTCTTT. Residues: CARSVKIPNTEAFF.

About this clone: The junction departs from germline at one end; a sequencing error may be responsible. The chain joins TRBV19 to TRBJ2-2, with D unresolved. The CDR3 runs to 15 residues. Germline assignment: CDR1 LNHDA and CDR2 SQIVND (reference sequence). Written as DNA, the CDR3 is TGTGCCAGTAGGATAGGGCCAGCGAACACCGGGGAGCTGTTTTTT. The encoded protein is CASRIGPANTGELFF.

The chain has TRBV5-1 and TRBJ1-1; perhaps TRBD1 as D (5 bases). This CDR3 has 15 residues. Germline CDR1 is SGHRS and CDR2 is YFSETQ. V gave up 5 bases and J gave up 1 base, with 15 bases separating them. The chain's CDR3 is CASRHSTATNTEAFF. CDR3 in DNA: TGCGCCAGCAGACACTCGACAGCGACGAACACTGAAGCTTTCTTT.

The chain is built from TRBV28 and TRBJ1-5, with 7 bases aligning to TRBD1. V lost 7 bases and J lost 7; bases outside the gene matches: 7. Germline CDR1 and CDR2: MDHEN and SYDVKM. This CDR3 is 13 amino acids long. The CDR3 here is CASTQGQSQPQHF. CDR3 DNA: TGTGCCAGCACCCAGGGACAGTCACAGCCCCAGCATTTT.

V and J are TRBV15 and TRBJ1-1; D is ambiguous. The germline V gene has CDR1 LNHNV and CDR2 YYDKDF (reference sequence). With 8 bases removed from V and 5 bases from J, the gap between germline ends came to 15 bases. The CDR3 loop spans 13 amino acids. CDR3 amino acids: CATAKTMSTEAFF. The CDR3 DNA is TGTGCCACCGCCAAAACCATGAGTACTGAAGCTTTCTTT.

J is TRBJ1-3 and V is TRBV6-2 or TRBV6-3; D is undetermined. Germline V gene lookup returns CDR1 MNHEY and CDR2 SVGEGT. The CDR3 totals 14 residues. Trimming stripped 6 bases from V and 1 base from J, with 10 bases between. The CDR3, as DNA: TGTGCCAGCAGCTTACAGACATCTGGAAACACCATATATTTT. This translates into CASSLQTSGNTIYF.

The chain recombines TRBV2 with TRBJ1-1; 7 bases are a match to TRBD1. Germline values: CDR1 SNHLY, CDR2 FYNNEI. V dropped 8 bases and J dropped 2; count of bases not matched to a gene: 5. This CDR3 comprises 13 residues. CDR3: CASGTEYNTEAFF. The CDR3 coding sequence is TGTGCCAGCGGGACAGAGTACAACACTGAAGCTTTCTTT.

The chain couples TRBV6-5 to TRBJ1-2; 8 bases align to TRBD1. Trimming removed 7 bases from V and 8 bases from J; junction bases left unmatched: 9. Germline CDR1 and CDR2: MNHEY and SVGAGI. This CDR3 has 13 residues. The CDR3 spells CASKRQGLWGYTF. The CDR3 bases are TGTGCCAGCAAGCGACAGGGGTTGTGGGGCTACACCTTC.

This chain links TRBV19 with TRBJ1-2; 7 bases map to TRBD1. J gave up 4 bases and V 11 bases, and 10 bases lay outside the gene matches. This CDR3 is 13 amino acids long. Germline CDR1 and CDR2: LNHDA and SQIVND (reference sequence). DNA for the CDR3: TGTGCCTCCCTCGGGACAGACCTCTATGGCTACACCTTC. Protein sequence: CASLGTDLYGYTF. Filled out from reference TRBV19 and TRBJ1-2, the complete variable domain reads DGGITQSPKYLFRKEGQNVTLSCEQNLNHDAMYWYRQDPGQGLRLIYYSQIVNDFQKGDIAEGYSVSREKKESFPLTVTSAQKNPTAFYLCASLGTDLYGYTFGSGTRLTVV.

As concerns this clone: Other DNA variants within this sample encode the same CDR3. The V gene is TRBV18, the J gene TRBJ2-7; 9 bases match TRBD1. After removal of 2 bases from V and 1 base from J, the junction contained 0 bases not matched to a gene. The CDR3 sequence is 14 residues long. Germline lookup yields CDR1 KGHSH and CDR2 LQKENI. The CDR3 loop is CASSPGQGSYEQYF. In nucleotides, the CDR3 is TGTGCCAGCTCACCAGGACAGGGGTCCTACGAGCAGTACTTC.

The sample holds a few counts of this clone. This chain links TRBV18 with TRBJ1-1; D remains unclear. The germline V gene encodes CDR1 KGHSH and CDR2 LQKENI. Trimming removed 6 bases from V and 1 base from J, with 15 bases in between. The CDR3 has 15 amino acids. The CDR3: CASSRLRAGNTEAFF. For the CDR3, the DNA is TGTGCCAGCTCTCGATTGCGTGCGGGGAACACTGAAGCTTTCTTT.

This sequence joins TRBV6-5 and TRBJ1-6; D is ambiguous. Between the trimmed V and J ends, which lost 4 bases and 10 bases, there was a span of 11 bases. CDR1 and CDR2 (germline): MNHEY, SVGAGI. The CDR3 spans 13 residues. The DNA of the CDR3 is TGTGCCAGCAGTTCGGAGTGGCGATCACCCCTCCACTTT. Its protein product is CASSSEWRSPLHF.

The chain combines TRBV27 with TRBJ1-6; a weak D match, TRBD1 (6 bases). Germline V gene lookup returns CDR1 MNHEY and CDR2 SMNVEV (reference sequence). V gave up 5 bases and J gave up 4 bases, with 12 bases separating them. The CDR3 contains 15 residues. The CDR3 DNA is TGTGCCAGCAGTCCTACAGGGTGGTATAATTCACCCCTCCACTTT. Protein sequence: CASSPTGWYNSPLHF.

The rearrangement uses TRBV6-5 and TRBJ1-1, with D perhaps matching TRBD1 (5 bases). The CDR3 is 14 amino acids. The germline V gene has CDR1 MNHEY and CDR2 SVGAGI. Deletions cut 2 bases from V and 1 base from J, with 8 bases between. The DNA for the CDR3 is TGTGCCAGCAGTTACAGGGGTTCGAACACTGAAGCTTTCTTT. Translation gives CASSYRGSNTEAFF.

This chain links TRBV7-8 with TRBJ2-1, with 9 bases identical to TRBD1. V shed 0 bases and J 11 bases; nucleotides not matched to a gene: 23. From germline, CDR1 is SGHVS and CDR2 FQNEAQ. CDR3 length: 20 amino acids. CDR3 nucleotides: TGTGCCAGCAGCTTAGCAGCTTGGATCGGGCCCGGGACAGGGAATCCCCAGCAGTTCTTC. Translated: CASSLAAWIGPGTGNPQQFF.